A selection of T cell receptor beta chains follows, all from one sample in a study of T-cell memory formation after mild COVID-19. Via MiXCR, TCRdb re-called the 5' RACE reads, giving one row per CDR3 protein. Of 350,000 to 450,000 distinct CDR3 sequences listed, over 15% are singletons. The sequenced sample consisted of PBMCs or a T cell subset sorted from them (not recorded which). These TCRs come from an adult woman who had mild COVID-19 (a few samples of this study predate the infection). Cell type and time point are not known. Both conserved end residues are part of each CDR3. The order of the fields is D gene, clone size, V gene, J gene, CDR3 DNA, CDR3 protein. D genes are given only for firm matches. Rows give clone size only sometimes, using once, few, many, or a class for an expanded clone.

>.|many|TRBV12-3/TRBV12-4|TRBJ2-7
TGTGCCAGCAAATCTCTGGGTTACGAGCAGTACTTC
CASKSLGYEQYF
>TRBD2|few|TRBV11-2|TRBJ2-7
TGTGCCAGCAGCTTCACTAGCGGGGAAGGATACGAGCAGTACTTC
CASSFTSGEGYEQYF
>.|.|TRBV7-8|TRBJ2-3
TGTGCCAGCAGCGTAGTTCAGAGGCCCACAGATACGCAGTATTTT
CASSVVQRPTDTQYF
>.|.|TRBV24-1|TRBJ2-6
TGTGCCACCAGTGATGGAGCGAGATCTGGGGCCAACGTCCTGACTTTC
CATSDGARSGANVLTF
>.|many|TRBV7-2|TRBJ2-5
TGTGCCAGCAGCTTGTGGGGAGAGACCCAGTACTTC
CASSLWGETQYF
>.|.|TRBV29-1|TRBJ2-6
TGCAGCGTTTCTGAGGGAGCCGGGGCCAACGTCCTGACTTTC
CSVSEGAGANVLTF
>TRBD1|few|TRBV10-3|TRBJ2-3
TGTGCCATCAGTGAGGGACAGGGAGTCCCAGATACGCAGTATTTT
CAISEGQGVPDTQYF
>TRBD1|.|TRBV12-3/TRBV12-4|TRBJ2-1
TGTGCCAGCAGCCGCTCGACAGGGGTAGGGAATGAGCAGTTCTTC
CASSRSTGVGNEQFF
>.|.|TRBV7-9|TRBJ1-6
TGTGCCAGCAGCTTCAGGGCCGGAGGATCACCCCTCCACTTT
CASSFRAGGSPLHF
>TRBD1|.|TRBV4-1|TRBJ1-6
TGCGCCAGCAGCCAAGAGAAGGGGAGACAGGGTAATTCACCCCTCCACTTT
CASSQEKGRQGNSPLHF
>.|.|TRBV7-2|TRBJ1-2
TGTGCCAGCAGCCCGCCTGGGGGAACCTATTGGGGCTACACCTTC
CASSPPGGTYWGYTF
>.|.|TRBV7-9|TRBJ1-1
TGTGCCAGCAGCGGAACAGTGGGCACTGAAGCTTTCTTT
CASSGTVGTEAFF
>TRBD2|few|TRBV24-1|TRBJ2-3
TGTGCCACCAGTGATAGGACTAGCGGGGACCGCACAGATACGCAGTATTTT
CATSDRTSGDRTDTQYF
>.|.|TRBV11-2|TRBJ2-1
TGTGCCAGCAGCTCCCTTCGGGGGCGGGGAAATGAGCAGTTCTTC
CASSSLRGRGNEQFF
>.|.|TRBV19|TRBJ1-5
TGTGCCAGTAGTTCGAGGGTCGGGCAGCCCCAGCATTTT
CASSSRVGQPQHF
>TRBD2|.|TRBV5-1|TRBJ2-1
TGCGCCAGCAGCCCGACTAGCGGGGGTATGCATGAGCAGTTCTTC
CASSPTSGGMHEQFF
>.|.|TRBV18|TRBJ2-7
TGTGCCAGCTCACCCCCATCCGGGACGGGGTCCTACGAGCAGTACTTC
CASSPPSGTGSYEQYF
>.|.|TRBV29-1|TRBJ1-1
TGCAGCGGGCGAGGGACGGCTCTGAACACTGAAGCTTTCTTT
CSGRGTALNTEAFF
>.|many|TRBV7-2|TRBJ2-5
TGTGCCAGCAGCCGGACAGCCCAAGAGACCCAGTACTTC
CASSRTAQETQYF
>.|few|TRBV10-3|TRBJ2-3
TGTGCCATCAGTGAAGGCGACGGGACAGATACGCAGTATTTT
CAISEGDGTDTQYF
>TRBD1|few|TRBV20-1|TRBJ1-2
TGCAGTGCAAGTCAGGGGGCGAGCTATGGCTACACCTTC
CSASQGASYGYTF
>TRBD2|few|TRBV5-4|TRBJ2-3
TGTGCCAGCAGACCTGGCGGCAGCGGGGGGACAGATACGCAGTATTTT
CASRPGGSGGTDTQYF
>TRBD2|.|TRBV5-1|TRBJ2-1
TGCGCCAGCAGCTGGTCCACTAGCGGGACCTACAATGAGCAGTTCTTC
CASSWSTSGTYNEQFF
>.|.|TRBV5-1|TRBJ2-5
TGCGCCAGCAGCTTGGCCAAGTCCGGGAAAGAGACCCAGTACTTC
CASSLAKSGKETQYF
>.|.|TRBV20-1|TRBJ1-1
TGCAGTGCTATTTTGCCCCGCGGATACACTGAAGCTTTCTTT
CSAILPRGYTEAFF
>.|.|TRBV3-1|TRBJ1-2
TGTGCCAGCAGCCCAAATGGAGGTTCCATCTATGGCTACACCTTC
CASSPNGGSIYGYTF
>TRBD2|few|TRBV4-2|TRBJ2-7
TGTGCCAGCAGCCCTAGCGGGACCCCTTACGAGCAGTACTTC
CASSPSGTPYEQYF
>.|.|TRBV27|TRBJ2-1
TGTGCCAGCAGTTCGGGACAAAACTACAATGAGCAGTTCTTC
CASSSGQNYNEQFF
>.|.|TRBV12-3/TRBV12-4|TRBJ1-2
TGTGCCAGCAGTCCCCAGACAGGCTATGGCTACACCTTC
CASSPQTGYGYTF
>.|few|TRBV10-3|TRBJ1-1
TGTGCCATCAGTGGTTTGGCCCGCCCTGCTGAAGCTTTCTTT
CAISGLARPAEAFF
>.|many|TRBV3-1|TRBJ2-3
TGTGCCAGCAGCCGGATCAACACAGATACGCAGTATTTT
CASSRINTDTQYF
>TRBD1|few|TRBV12-3/TRBV12-4|TRBJ1-6
TGTGCCAGCACCTATACGACAGGGTCGAGCTCCTATAATTCACCCCTCCACTTT
CASTYTTGSSSYNSPLHF
>TRBD2|few|TRBV2|TRBJ2-1
TGTGCCAGCAGTGAGGAGGGGACTAGCGGGCATGAGCAGTTCTTC
CASSEEGTSGHEQFF
>TRBD2|.|TRBV28|TRBJ2-3
TGTGCCAGCATCGCGGGGGGAACGCAGTATTTT
CASIAGGTQYF
>TRBD1|few|TRBV5-1|TRBJ1-1
TGCGCCAGCAGCTTGACAGGGGCGGACACTGAAGCTTTCTTT
CASSLTGADTEAFF
>.|many|TRBV7-9|TRBJ2-3
TGTGCCAGCAGCCCGACCGGGGGAGGCACAGATACGCAGTATTTT
CASSPTGGGTDTQYF
>.|.|TRBV4-1|TRBJ2-1
TGCGCAAGCAGCCAAGACGGCAGTCCCTTCTCCTACAATGAGCAGTTCTTC
CASSQDGSPFSYNEQFF
>.|.|TRBV25-1|TRBJ1-1
TGTGCCAGCAGTAATGAAATGACAGGAAACACTGAAGCTTTCTTT
CASSNEMTGNTEAFF
>.|.|TRBV6-5|TRBJ1-3
TGTGCCAGCAGTTCAGGAAGCGGATCTGGAAACACCATATATTTT
CASSSGSGSGNTIYF
>TRBD1|.|TRBV20-1|TRBJ2-3
TGCAGTGCTCCAGGACAGGGGCGGGATACGCAGTATTTT
CSAPGQGRDTQYF
>.|.|TRBV7-8|TRBJ2-7
TGTGCCAGCAGCCTCCGGCGTCTCACCTACGAGCAGTACTTC
CASSLRRLTYEQYF
>.|few|TRBV28|TRBJ1-1
TGTGCCAGCAGTACCTCCTCATGGAACACTGAAGCTTTCTTT
CASSTSSWNTEAFF
>.|many|TRBV7-9|TRBJ1-2
TGTGCCAGCAGCTTAGTCTTGTCTTATGGCTACACCTTC
CASSLVLSYGYTF
>TRBD2|many|TRBV7-2|TRBJ2-1
TGTGCCAGCAGCCCGACTAGCGGGCGGAAGGGGAATGAGCAGTTCTTC
CASSPTSGRKGNEQFF
>.|.|TRBV14|TRBJ2-6
TGTGCCAGCAGCACAAGCCCAGCCAACGTCCTGACTTTC
CASSTSPANVLTF
>.|.|TRBV12-3/TRBV12-4|TRBJ2-3
TGTGCCAGCAGTACCCTTTTAGGGCCGGCAGATACGCAGTATTTT
CASSTLLGPADTQYF
>TRBD2|.|TRBV12-3/TRBV12-4|TRBJ2-3
TGTGCCAGCAGTTTAGCGGCTAGCGGGAGTCTCCCAGATACGCAGTATTTT
CASSLAASGSLPDTQYF
>.|few|TRBV18|TRBJ2-5
TGTGCCAGCTCACCGCGAACGGGGATCCAAGAGACCCAGTACTTC
CASSPRTGIQETQYF
>.|.|TRBV4-2|TRBJ1-2
TGTGCCAGCAGCCAAGAATCAGGGTCGCCGAACTATGGCTACACCTTC
CASSQESGSPNYGYTF
>TRBD2|few|TRBV5-1|TRBJ2-3
TGCGCCAGCAGCTGGGACCGACTAGCTACGTCCCAAGATACGCAGTATTTT
CASSWDRLATSQDTQYF
>TRBD1|.|TRBV12-3/TRBV12-4|TRBJ2-1
TGTGCCAGCAGCCCCGACAGGGGGCGCCCCGATGAGCAGTTCTTC
CASSPDRGRPDEQFF
>.|few|TRBV5-6|TRBJ2-1
TGTGCCAGCAGCCCCCGGGGGATTGAGAATGAGCAGTTCTTC
CASSPRGIENEQFF
>TRBD2|few|TRBV5-1|TRBJ2-7
TGCGCCAGCAGCAGACTAGCGGGCTTAAGCTACGAGCAGTACTTC
CASSRLAGLSYEQYF